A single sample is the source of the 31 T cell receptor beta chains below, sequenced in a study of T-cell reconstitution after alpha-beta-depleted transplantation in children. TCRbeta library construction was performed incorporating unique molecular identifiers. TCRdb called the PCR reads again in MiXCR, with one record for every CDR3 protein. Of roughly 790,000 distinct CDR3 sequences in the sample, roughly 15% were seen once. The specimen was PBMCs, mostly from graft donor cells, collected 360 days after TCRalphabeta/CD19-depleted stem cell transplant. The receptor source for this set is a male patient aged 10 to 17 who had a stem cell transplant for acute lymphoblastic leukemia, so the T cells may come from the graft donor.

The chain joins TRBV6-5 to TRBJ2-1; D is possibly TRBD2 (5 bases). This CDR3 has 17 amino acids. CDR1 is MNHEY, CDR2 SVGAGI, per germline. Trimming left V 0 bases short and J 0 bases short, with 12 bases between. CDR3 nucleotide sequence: TGTGCCAGCAGTTACTCGATCAGCGGCTACTCCTACAATGAGCAGTTCTTC. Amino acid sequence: CASSYSISGYSYNEQFF.

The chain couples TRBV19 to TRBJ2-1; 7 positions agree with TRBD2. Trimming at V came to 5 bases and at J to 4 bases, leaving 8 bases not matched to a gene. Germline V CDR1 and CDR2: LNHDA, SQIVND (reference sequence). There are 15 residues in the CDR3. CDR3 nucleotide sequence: TGTGCCAGTAGTCCGTTGGGGGAGGGATACAATGAGCAGTTCTTC. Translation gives CASSPLGEGYNEQFF.

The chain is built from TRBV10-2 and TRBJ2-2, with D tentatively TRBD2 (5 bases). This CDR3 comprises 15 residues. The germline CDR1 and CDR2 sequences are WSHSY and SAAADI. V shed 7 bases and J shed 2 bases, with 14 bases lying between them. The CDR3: CASIRDYRNTGELFF. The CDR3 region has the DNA TGCGCCAGCATCCGTGACTACCGAAACACCGGGGAGCTGTTTTTT.

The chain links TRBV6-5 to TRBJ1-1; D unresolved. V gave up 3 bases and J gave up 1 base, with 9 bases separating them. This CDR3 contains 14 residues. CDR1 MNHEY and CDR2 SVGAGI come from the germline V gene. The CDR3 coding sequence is TGTGCCAGCAGTTATCCCGACGGGAACACTGAAGCTTTCTTT. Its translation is CASSYPDGNTEAFF.

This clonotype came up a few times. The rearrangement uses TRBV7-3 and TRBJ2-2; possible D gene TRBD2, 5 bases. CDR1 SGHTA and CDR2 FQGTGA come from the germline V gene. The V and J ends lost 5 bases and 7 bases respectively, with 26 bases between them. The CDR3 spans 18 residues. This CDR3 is CASSPRAPTTAYGGELFF. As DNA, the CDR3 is TGTGCCAGCAGCCCACGGGCCCCGACTACCGCCTATGGCGGGGAGCTGTTTTTT.

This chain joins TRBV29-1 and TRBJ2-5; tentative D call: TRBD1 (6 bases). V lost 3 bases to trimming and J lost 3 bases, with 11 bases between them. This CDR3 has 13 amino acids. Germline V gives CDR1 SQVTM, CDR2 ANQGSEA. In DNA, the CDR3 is TGCAGCGTTGATTGGGGGCTCGAAGAGACCCAGTACTTC. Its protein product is CSVDWGLEETQYF.

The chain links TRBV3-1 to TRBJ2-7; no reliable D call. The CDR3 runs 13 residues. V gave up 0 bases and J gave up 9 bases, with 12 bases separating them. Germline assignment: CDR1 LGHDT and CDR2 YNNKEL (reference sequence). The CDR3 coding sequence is TGTGCCAGCAGCCAAGAAATGGCTGGTGGGCAGTACTTC. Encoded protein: CASSQEMAGGQYF.

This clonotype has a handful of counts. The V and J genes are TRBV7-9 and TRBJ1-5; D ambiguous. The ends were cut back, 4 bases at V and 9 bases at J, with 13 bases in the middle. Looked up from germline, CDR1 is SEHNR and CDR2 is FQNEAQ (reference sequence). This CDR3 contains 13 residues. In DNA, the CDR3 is TGTGCCAGCAGCTCGTCACAGTTCACGCCCCAGCATTTT. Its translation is CASSSSQFTPQHF.

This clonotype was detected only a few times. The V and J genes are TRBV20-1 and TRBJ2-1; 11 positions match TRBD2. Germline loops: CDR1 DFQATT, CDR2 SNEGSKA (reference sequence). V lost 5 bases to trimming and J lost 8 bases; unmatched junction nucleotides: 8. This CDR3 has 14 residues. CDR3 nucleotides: TGCAGTGCTGCGGGACTAGCGGCTCGGGATGAGCAGTTCTTC. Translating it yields CSAAGLAARDEQFF.

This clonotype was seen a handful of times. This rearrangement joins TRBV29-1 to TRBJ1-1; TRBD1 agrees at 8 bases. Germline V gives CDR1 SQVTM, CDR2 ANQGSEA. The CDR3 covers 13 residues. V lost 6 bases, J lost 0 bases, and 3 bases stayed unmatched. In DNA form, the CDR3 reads TGCAGCGTCCAGACAGGGGTGAACACTGAAGCTTTCTTT. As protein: CSVQTGVNTEAFF.

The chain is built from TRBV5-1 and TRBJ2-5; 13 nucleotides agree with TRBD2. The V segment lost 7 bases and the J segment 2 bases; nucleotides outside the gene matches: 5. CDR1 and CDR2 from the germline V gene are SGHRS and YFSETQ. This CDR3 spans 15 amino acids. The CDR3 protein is CASLPGLAGQETQYF. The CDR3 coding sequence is TGCGCCAGCTTACCGGGACTAGCGGGACAAGAGACCCAGTACTTC.

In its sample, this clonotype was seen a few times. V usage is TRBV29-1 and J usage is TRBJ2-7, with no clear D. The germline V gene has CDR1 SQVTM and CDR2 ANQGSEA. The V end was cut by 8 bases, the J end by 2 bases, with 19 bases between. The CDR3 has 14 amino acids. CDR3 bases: TGCAGCATCCTCGGGCGGCCTTTAACCTACGAGCAGTACTTC. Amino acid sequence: CSILGRPLTYEQYF.

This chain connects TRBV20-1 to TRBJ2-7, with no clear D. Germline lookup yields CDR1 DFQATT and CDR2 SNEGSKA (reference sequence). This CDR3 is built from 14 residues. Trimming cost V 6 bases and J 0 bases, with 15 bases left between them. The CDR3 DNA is TGCAGTGCGAGTATTATTCCTATCTCCTACGAGCAGTACTTC. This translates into CSASIIPISYEQYF.

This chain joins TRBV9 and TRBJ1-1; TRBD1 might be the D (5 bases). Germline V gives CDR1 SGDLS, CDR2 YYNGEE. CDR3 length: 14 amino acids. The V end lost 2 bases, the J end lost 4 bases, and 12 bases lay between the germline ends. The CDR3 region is CASSVGGVATEAFF. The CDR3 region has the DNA TGTGCCAGCAGCGTCGGGGGAGTCGCCACTGAAGCTTTCTTT.

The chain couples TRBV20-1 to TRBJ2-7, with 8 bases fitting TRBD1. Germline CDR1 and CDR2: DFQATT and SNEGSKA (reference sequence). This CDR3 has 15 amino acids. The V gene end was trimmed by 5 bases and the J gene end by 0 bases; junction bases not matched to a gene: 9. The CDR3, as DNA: TGCAGTGCTGGTCGACAGGGGAGCCCCTCCTACGAGCAGTACTTC. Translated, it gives CSAGRQGSPSYEQYF.

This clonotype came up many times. CDR3 bases: TGTGCCAGCAGTCCACCGACAGGGGCTAGCACAGATACGCAGTATTTT. Protein product: CASSPPTGASTDTQYF. This chain connects TRBV12-3 or TRBV12-4 to TRBJ2-3; 8 bases agree with TRBD1. With 5 bases clipped from V and 0 bases from J, the junction kept 7 bases outside the gene matches. CDR3 length equals 16 residues.

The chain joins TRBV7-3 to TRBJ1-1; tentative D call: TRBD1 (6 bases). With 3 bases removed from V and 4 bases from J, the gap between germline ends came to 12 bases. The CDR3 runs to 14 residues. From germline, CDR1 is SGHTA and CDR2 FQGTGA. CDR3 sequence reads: CASSLTGRATEAFF. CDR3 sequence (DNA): TGTGCCAGCAGCTTGACAGGAAGGGCCACTGAAGCTTTCTTT. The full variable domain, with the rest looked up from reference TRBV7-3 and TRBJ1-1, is GAGVSQTPSNKVTEKGKYVELRCDPISGHTALYWYRQSLGQGPEFLIYFQGTGAADDSGLPNDRFFAVRPEGSVSTLKIQRTERGDSAVYLCASSLTGRATEAFFGQGTRLTVV.

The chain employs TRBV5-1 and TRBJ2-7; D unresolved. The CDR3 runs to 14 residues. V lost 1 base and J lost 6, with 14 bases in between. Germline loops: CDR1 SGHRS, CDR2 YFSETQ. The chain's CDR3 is CASSLTVKGSEQYF. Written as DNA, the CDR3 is TGCGCCAGCAGCTTGACCGTCAAGGGTTCCGAGCAGTACTTC.

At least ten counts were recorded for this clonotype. CDR3 sequence: CASSQGGLAGGKSYNEQFF. The DNA of the CDR3 is TGCGCCAGCAGCCAAGGGGGACTAGCGGGAGGAAAATCCTACAATGAGCAGTTCTTC. This rearrangement joins TRBV4-1 to TRBJ2-1; 15 nucleotides align to TRBD2. The CDR3 loop spans 19 amino acids. Germline V gene data show CDR1 as MGHRA and CDR2 as YSYEKL. The V segment lost 1 base and the J segment 1 base; nucleotides outside the gene matches: 5.

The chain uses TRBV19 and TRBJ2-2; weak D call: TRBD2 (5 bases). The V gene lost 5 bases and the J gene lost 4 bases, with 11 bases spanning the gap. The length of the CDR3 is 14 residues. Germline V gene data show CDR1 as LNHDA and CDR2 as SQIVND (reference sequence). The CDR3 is CASSPAGSTGELFF. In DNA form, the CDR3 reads TGTGCCAGTAGTCCGGCGGGTTCCACCGGGGAGCTGTTTTTT.

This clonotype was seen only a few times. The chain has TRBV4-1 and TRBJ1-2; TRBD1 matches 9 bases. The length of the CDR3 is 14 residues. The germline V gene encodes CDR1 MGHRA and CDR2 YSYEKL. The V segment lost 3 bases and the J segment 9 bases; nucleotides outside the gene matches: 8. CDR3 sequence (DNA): TGCGCCAGCAGCCAGCCGGGACAGGGTTTTCGCTACACCTTC. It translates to CASSQPGQGFRYTF.

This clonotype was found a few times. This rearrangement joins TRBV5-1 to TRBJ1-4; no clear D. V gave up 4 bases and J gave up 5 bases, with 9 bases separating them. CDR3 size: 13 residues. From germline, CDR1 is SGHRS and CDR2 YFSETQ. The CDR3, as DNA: TGCGCCAGCAGCAGGGCGGAAAATGAAAAACTGTTTTTT. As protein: CASSRAENEKLFF.

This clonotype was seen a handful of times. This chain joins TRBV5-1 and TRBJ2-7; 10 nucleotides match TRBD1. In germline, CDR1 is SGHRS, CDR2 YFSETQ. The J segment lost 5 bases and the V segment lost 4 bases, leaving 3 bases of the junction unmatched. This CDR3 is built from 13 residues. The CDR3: CASSPGQGHEQYF. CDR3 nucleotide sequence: TGCGCCAGCAGCCCGGGACAGGGGCACGAGCAGTACTTC.

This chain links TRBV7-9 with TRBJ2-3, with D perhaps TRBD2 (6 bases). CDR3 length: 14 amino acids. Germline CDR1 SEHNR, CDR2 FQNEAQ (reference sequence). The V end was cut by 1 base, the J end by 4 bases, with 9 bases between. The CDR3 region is CASSLVEGPDTQYF. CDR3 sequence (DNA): TGTGCCAGCAGCTTAGTGGAGGGCCCAGATACGCAGTATTTT.

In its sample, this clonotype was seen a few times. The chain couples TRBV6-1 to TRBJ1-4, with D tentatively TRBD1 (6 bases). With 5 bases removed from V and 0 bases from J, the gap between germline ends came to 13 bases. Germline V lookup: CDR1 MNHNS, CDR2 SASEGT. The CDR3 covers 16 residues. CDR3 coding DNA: TGTGCCAGCAGTAGGAACAGGGCCCCAACTAATGAAAAACTGTTTTTT. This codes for CASSRNRAPTNEKLFF.

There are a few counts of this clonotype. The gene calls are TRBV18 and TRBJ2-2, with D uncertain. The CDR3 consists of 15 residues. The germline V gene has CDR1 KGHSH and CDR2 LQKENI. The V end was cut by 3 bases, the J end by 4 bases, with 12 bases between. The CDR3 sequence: CASSPLVKRTGELFF. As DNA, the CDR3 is TGTGCCAGCTCACCGCTAGTAAAGCGCACCGGGGAGCTGTTTTTT.

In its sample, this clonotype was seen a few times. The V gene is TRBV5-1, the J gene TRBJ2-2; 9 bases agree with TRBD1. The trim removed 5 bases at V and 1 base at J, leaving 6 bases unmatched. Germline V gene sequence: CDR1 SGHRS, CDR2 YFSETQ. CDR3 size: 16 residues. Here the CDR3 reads CASSDPGQGNTGELFF. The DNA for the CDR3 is TGCGCCAGCAGTGACCCGGGACAGGGGAACACCGGGGAGCTGTTTTTT.

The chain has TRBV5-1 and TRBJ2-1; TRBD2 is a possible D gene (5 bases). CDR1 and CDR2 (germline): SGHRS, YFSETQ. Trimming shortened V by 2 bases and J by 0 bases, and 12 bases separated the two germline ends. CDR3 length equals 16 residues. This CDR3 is CASSFGGLNSYNEQFF. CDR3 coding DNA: TGCGCCAGCAGCTTTGGAGGCCTGAACTCCTACAATGAGCAGTTCTTC.

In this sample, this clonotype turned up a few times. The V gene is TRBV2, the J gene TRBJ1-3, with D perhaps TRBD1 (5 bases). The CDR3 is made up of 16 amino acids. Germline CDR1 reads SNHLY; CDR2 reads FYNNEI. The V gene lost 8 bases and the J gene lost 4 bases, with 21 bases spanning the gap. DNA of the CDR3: TGTGCCAGCGGCCTTTCGGGGCTGGGGCCAGGAAACACCATATATTTT. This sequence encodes CASGLSGLGPGNTIYF.

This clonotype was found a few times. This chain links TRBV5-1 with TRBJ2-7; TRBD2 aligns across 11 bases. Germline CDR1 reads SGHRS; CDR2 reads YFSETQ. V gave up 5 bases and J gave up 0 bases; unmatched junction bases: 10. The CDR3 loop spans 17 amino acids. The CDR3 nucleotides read TGCGCCAGCAGACTAGCGGGAGCCGACCATAGCTCCTACGAGCAGTACTTC. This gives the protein CASRLAGADHSSYEQYF.

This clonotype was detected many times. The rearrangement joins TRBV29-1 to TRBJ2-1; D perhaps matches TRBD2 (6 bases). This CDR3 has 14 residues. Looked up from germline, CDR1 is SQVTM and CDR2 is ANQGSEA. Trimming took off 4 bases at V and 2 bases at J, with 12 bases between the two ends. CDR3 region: CSVVGGLPYNEQFF. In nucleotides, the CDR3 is TGCAGCGTTGTCGGGGGACTCCCCTACAATGAGCAGTTCTTC.